These 5 T cell receptor beta chains originate from one sample sequenced in a study of CD8+ T cells in alopecia areata. Extracted from the samples, RNA was reverse transcribed into cDNA to serve as the sequencing template. Sequenced by immunoSEQ multiplex PCR; TCRdb stores in-frame clones only, minus some. The sample yields 150,000 to 200,000 clones, less than 80% seen once. Treatment given: oral pan-JAK inhibitor, 5-10 mg twice daily. The sample in question was CD4+ T cells sorted from blood, obtained at week 24, from a patient treated with tofacitinib. Every receptor here comes from a human donor with alopecia areata.

This chain uses TRBV30 with TRBJ1-5; D gene ambiguous. In germline, CDR1 is GTSNPN, CDR2 SVGIG (reference sequence). This CDR3 region has 12 residues. Trimming cost V 3 bases and J 6 bases, with 9 bases left between them. For the CDR3, the DNA is TGTGCCTGGAGCCCAGTCGGTCAGCCCCAGCATTTT. This sequence encodes CAWSPVGQPQHF. Full variable domain (missing parts from reference TRBV30 and TRBJ1-5): SQTIHQWPATLVQPVGSPLSLECTVEGTSNPNLYWYRQAAGRGLQLLFYSVGIGQISSEVPQNLSASRPQDRQFILSSKKLLLSDSGFYLCAWSPVGQPQHFGDGTRLSIL.

This clone was seen a few times. The rearrangement joins TRBV7-9 to TRBJ1-2; D call uncertain. The CDR3 is 13 amino acids. Germline V gene data show CDR1 as SEHNR and CDR2 as FQNEAQ (reference sequence). V was pared by 5 bases and J by 5 bases, with 12 bases between. CDR3 loop: CASSVGSGYGYTF. The CDR3 DNA reads as TGTGCCAGCAGCGTGGGGTCGGGATATGGCTACACCTTC.

This clone came up a few times. The CDR3 here is CASRDGGGPIYNEQFF. CDR3 nucleotide sequence: TGTGCCAGCAGGGATGGCGGGGGCCCCATTTACAATGAGCAGTTCTTC. The V gene is TRBV11-3, the J gene TRBJ2-1, with D possibly matching TRBD2 (7 bases). V lost 6 bases, J lost 4 bases, and 19 bases lay in between. Per germline, CDR1 SGHNT and CDR2 YENEEA. The CDR3 is made up of 16 amino acids.

V usage is TRBV30 and J usage is TRBJ1-5; D ambiguous. CDR3 length equals 13 residues. With 3 bases removed from V and 1 base from J, the gap between germline ends came to 7 bases. The germline V gene encodes CDR1 GTSNPN and CDR2 SVGIG (reference sequence). The CDR3 sequence: CAWSSRSNQPQHF. The CDR3 DNA follows: TGTGCCTGGAGCTCTAGGAGCAATCAGCCCCAGCATTTT.

This chain links TRBV19 with TRBJ2-5, with D maybe TRBD1 (6 bases). The CDR3 runs 14 residues. Germline V gene lookup returns CDR1 LNHDA and CDR2 SQIVND (reference sequence). With 6 bases removed from V and 5 bases from J, the gap between germline ends came to 16 bases. CDR3: CASREPGTSETQYF. The CDR3 region has the DNA TGTGCCAGTAGGGAACCCGGGACAAGCGAGACCCAGTACTTC.